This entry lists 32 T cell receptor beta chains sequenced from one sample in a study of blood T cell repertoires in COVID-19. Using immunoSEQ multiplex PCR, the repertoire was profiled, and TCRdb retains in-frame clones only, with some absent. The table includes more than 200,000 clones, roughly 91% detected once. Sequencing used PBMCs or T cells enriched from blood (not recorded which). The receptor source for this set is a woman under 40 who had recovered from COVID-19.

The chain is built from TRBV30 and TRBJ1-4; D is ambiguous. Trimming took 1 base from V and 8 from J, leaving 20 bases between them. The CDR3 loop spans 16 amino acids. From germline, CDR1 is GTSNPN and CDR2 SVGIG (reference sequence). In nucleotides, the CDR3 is TGTGCCTGGAGTGCTTCCCGAACGGGGTGGGAGGAAAAACTGTTTTTT. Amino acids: CAWSASRTGWEEKLFF.

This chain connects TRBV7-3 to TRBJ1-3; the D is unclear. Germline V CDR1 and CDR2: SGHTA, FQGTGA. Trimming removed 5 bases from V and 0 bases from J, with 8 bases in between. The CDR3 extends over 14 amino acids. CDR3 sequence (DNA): TGTGCCAGCAGCCTCGCGGGCTCTGGAAACACCATATATTTT. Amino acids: CASSLAGSGNTIYF.

CDR3 sequence (DNA): TGTGCCAGTAGTATTGGCACAGGATCCTCTGGAAACACCATATATTTT. It specifies CASSIGTGSSGNTIYF. The chain joins TRBV19 to TRBJ1-3; D perhaps matches TRBD1 (5 bases). V shed 3 bases and J shed 0 bases, with 12 bases lying between them. The CDR3 runs 16 residues. Germline assignment: CDR1 LNHDA and CDR2 SQIVND (reference sequence).

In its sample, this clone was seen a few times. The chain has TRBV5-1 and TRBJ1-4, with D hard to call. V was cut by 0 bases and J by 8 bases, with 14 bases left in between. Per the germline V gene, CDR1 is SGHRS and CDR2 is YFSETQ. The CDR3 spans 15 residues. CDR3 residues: CASSLEGLASEKLFF. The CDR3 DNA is TGCGCCAGCAGCTTGGAGGGATTGGCTAGCGAAAAACTGTTTTTT.

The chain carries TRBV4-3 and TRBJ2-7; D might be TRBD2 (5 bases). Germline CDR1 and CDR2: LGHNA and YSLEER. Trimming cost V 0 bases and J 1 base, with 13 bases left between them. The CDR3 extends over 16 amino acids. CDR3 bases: TGCGCCAGCAGCCAAGATTCCAGCGGCCCTTCCTACGAGCAGTACTTC. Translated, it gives CASSQDSSGPSYEQYF.

CDR3 DNA sequence: TGCGCCAGCAGCCAAGATCGGGTCCTAGCGGGGGGTGAGCAGTTCTTC. The encoded protein is CASSQDRVLAGGEQFF. This chain joins TRBV4-3 and TRBJ2-1, with 11 nucleotides matching TRBD2. This CDR3 comprises 16 residues. V trimming: 0 bases; J trimming: 9 bases; junction bases outside the gene matches: 7. Germline CDR1 reads LGHNA; CDR2 reads YSLEER.

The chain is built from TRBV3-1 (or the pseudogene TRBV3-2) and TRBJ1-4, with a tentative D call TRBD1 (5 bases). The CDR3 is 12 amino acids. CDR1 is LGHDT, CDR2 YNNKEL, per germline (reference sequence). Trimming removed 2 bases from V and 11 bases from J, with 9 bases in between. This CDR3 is CASSQRAGKLFF. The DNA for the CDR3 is TGTGCCAGCAGCCAACGGGCAGGGAAACTGTTTTTT.

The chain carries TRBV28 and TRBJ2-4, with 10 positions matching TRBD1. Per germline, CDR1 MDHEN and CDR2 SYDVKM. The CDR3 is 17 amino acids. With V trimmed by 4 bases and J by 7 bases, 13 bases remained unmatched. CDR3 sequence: CASSSPGGTGVWNIQYF. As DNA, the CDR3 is TGTGCCAGCAGTTCCCCGGGAGGGACAGGGGTTTGGAACATTCAGTACTTC.

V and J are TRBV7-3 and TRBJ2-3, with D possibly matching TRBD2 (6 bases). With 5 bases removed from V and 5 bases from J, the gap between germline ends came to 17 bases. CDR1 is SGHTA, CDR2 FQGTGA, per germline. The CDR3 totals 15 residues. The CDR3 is CASSRLLAPGDTQYF. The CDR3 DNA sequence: TGTGCCAGCAGCCGCCTACTAGCCCCCGGAGATACGCAGTATTTT.

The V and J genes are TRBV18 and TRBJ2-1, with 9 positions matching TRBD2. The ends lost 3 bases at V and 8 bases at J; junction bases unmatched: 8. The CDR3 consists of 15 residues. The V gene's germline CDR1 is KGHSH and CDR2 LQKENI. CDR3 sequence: CASSPAGLAADEQFF. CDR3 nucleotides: TGTGCCAGCTCACCGGCGGGACTAGCTGCGGATGAGCAGTTCTTC.

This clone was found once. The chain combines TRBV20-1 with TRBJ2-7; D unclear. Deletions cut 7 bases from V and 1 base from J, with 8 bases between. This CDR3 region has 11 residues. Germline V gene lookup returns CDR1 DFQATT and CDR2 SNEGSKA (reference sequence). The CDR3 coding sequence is TGCAGTGTTTTTTCATCCTACGAGCAGTACTTC. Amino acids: CSVFSSYEQYF.

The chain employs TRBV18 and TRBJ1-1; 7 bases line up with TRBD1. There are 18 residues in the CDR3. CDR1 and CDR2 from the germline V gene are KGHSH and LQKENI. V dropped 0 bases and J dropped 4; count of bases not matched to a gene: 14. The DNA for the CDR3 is TGTGCCAGCTCACCACCGTGGGCCGGGACAGTCAGTTTCACTGAAGCTTTCTTT. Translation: CASSPPWAGTVSFTEAFF.

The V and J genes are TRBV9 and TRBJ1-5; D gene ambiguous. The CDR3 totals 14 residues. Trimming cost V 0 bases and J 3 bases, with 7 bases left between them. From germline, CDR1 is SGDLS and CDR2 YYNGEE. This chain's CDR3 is CASSVGQDNQPQHF. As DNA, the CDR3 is TGTGCCAGCAGCGTAGGGCAGGACAATCAGCCCCAGCATTTT.

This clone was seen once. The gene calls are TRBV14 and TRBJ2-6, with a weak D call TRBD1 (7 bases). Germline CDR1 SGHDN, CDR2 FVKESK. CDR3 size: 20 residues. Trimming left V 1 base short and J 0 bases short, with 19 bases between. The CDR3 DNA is TGTGCCAGCAGCCAAGGGTACAGGGGAGGAACCTACTCTGGGGCCAACGTCCTGACTTTC. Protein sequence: CASSQGYRGGTYSGANVLTF.

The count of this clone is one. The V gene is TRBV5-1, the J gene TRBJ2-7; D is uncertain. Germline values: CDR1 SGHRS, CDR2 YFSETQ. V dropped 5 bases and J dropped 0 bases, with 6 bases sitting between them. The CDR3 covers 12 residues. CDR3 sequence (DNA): TGCGCCAGCAGACAAAGCTCCTACGAGCAGTACTTC. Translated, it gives CASRQSSYEQYF.

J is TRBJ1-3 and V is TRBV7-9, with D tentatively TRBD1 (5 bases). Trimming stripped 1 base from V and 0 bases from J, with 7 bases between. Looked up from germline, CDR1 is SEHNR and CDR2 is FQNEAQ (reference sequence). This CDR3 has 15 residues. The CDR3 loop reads CASSLEGVSGNTIYF. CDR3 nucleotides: TGTGCCAGCAGCTTAGAAGGGGTCTCTGGAAACACCATATATTTT.

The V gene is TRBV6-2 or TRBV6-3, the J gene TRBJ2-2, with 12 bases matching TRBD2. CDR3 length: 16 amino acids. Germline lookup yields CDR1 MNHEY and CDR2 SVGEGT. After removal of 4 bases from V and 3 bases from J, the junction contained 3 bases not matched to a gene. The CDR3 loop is CASSSRLAGDTGELFF. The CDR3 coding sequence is TGTGCCAGCAGTTCAAGACTAGCGGGGGACACCGGGGAGCTGTTTTTT.

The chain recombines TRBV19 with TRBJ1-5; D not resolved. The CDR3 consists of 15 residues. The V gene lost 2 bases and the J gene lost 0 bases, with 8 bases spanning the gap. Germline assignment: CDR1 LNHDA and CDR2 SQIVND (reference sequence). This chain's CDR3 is CASSIRDYSNQPQHF. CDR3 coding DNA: TGTGCCAGTAGTATACGAGACTATAGCAATCAGCCCCAGCATTTT. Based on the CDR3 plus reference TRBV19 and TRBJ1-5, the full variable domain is DGGITQSPKYLFRKEGQNVTLSCEQNLNHDAMYWYRQDPGQGLRLIYYSQIVNDFQKGDIAEGYSVSREKKESFPLTVTSAQKNPTAFYLCASSIRDYSNQPQHFGDGTRLSIL.

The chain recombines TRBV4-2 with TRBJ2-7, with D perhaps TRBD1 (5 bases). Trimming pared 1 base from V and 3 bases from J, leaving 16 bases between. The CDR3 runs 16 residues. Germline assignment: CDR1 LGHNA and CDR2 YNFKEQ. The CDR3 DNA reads TGTGCCAGCAGCCAAGGGAGCAGGGCAGGGAACTACGAGCAGTACTTC. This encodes CASSQGSRAGNYEQYF.

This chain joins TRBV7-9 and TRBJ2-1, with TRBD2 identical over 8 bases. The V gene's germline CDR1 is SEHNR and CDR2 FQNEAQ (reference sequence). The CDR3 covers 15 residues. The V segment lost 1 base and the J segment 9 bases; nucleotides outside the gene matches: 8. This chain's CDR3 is CASSLVGTSEVEQFF. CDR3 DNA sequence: TGTGCCAGCAGCTTAGTCGGGACTAGTGAGGTTGAGCAGTTCTTC.

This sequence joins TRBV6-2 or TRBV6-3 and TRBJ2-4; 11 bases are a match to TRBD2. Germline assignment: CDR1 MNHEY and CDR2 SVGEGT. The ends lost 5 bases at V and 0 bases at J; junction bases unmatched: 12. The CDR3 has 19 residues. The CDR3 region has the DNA TGTGCCAGCAGTCAAGCCTGGGGACTAGCGGTTCTAGCCAAAAACATTCAGTACTTC. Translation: CASSQAWGLAVLAKNIQYF.

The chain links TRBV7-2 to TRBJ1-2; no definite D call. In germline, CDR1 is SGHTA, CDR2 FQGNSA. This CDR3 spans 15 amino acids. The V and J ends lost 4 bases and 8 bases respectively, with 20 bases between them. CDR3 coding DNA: TGTGCCAGCAGCTCCTTGGAGGGTGGGGTATGGGGCTACACCTTC. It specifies CASSSLEGGVWGYTF.

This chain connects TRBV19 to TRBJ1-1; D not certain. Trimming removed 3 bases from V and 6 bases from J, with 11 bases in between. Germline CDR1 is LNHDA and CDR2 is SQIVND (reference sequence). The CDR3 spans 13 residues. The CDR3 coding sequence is TGTGCCAGTAGTATGGGCTCCGCCGCTGAAGCTTTCTTT. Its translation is CASSMGSAAEAFF.

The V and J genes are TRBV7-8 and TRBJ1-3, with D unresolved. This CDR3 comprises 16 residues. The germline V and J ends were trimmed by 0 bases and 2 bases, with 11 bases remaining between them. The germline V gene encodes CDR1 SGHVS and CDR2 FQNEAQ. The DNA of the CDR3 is TGTGCCAGCAGCTTAGCGGCAGGACTCACTGGAAACACCATATATTTT. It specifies CASSLAAGLTGNTIYF.

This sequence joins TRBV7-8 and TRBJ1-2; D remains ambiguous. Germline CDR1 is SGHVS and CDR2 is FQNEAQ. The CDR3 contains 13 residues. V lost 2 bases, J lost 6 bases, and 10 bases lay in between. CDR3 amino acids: CASSLIMGDGYTF. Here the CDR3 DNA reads TGTGCCAGCAGCTTAATTATGGGAGATGGCTACACCTTC.

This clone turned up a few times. For the CDR3, the DNA is TGTGCCAGCAGTGCTCAGGGGGCCAGTAATCTCCGTTCCGGGGAGCTGTTTTTT. It is translated as CASSAQGASNLRSGELFF. The rearrangement uses TRBV6-1 and TRBJ2-2, with 8 bases identical to TRBD1. The V gene's germline CDR1 is MNHNS and CDR2 SASEGT. The CDR3 has 18 residues. J was trimmed by 6 bases and V by 4 bases; bases with no gene match: 16.

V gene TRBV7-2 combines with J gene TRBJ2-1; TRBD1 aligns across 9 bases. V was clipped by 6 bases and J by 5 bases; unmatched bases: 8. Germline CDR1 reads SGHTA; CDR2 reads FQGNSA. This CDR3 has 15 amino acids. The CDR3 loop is CASSSRQGVDNEQFF. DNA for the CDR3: TGTGCCAGCAGTTCCAGACAGGGGGTCGACAATGAGCAGTTCTTC.

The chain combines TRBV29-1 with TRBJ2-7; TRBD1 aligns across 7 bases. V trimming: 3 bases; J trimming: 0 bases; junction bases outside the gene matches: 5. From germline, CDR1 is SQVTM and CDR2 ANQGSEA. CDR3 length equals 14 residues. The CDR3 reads CSVDKGAGSYEQYF. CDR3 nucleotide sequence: TGCAGCGTTGATAAGGGGGCGGGCTCCTACGAGCAGTACTTC.

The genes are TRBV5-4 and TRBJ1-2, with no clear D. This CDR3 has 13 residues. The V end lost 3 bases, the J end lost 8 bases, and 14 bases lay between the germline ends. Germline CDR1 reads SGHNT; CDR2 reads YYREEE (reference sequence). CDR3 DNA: TGTGCCAGCAGCTCGCCTGAACGGGGAGGCTACACCTTC. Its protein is CASSSPERGGYTF.

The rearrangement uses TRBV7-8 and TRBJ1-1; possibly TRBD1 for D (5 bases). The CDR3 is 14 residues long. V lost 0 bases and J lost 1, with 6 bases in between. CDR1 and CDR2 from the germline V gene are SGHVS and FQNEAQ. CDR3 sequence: CASSLAQGNTEAFF. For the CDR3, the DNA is TGTGCCAGCAGCTTAGCCCAGGGGAACACTGAAGCTTTCTTT. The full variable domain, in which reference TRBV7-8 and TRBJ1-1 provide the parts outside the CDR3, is GAGVSQSPRYKVAKRGQDVALRCDPISGHVSLFWYQQALGQGPEFLTYFQNEAQLDKSGLPSDRFFAERPEGSVSTLKIQRTQQEDSAVYLCASSLAQGNTEAFFGQGTRLTVV.

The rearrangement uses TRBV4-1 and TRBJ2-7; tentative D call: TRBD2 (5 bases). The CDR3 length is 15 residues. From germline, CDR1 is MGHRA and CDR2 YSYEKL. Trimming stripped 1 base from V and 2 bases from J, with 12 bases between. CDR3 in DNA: TGCGCCAGCAGCCAAGGAGAGGGCGGAACCTACGAGCAGTACTTC. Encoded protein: CASSQGEGGTYEQYF.

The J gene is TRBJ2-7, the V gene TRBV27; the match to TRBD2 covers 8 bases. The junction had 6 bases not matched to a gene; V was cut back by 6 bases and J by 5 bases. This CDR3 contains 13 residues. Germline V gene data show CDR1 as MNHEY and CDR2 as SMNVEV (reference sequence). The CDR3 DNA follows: TGTGCCAGCAGCCTAGCGGGTCCGAACGAGCAGTACTTC. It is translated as CASSLAGPNEQYF.